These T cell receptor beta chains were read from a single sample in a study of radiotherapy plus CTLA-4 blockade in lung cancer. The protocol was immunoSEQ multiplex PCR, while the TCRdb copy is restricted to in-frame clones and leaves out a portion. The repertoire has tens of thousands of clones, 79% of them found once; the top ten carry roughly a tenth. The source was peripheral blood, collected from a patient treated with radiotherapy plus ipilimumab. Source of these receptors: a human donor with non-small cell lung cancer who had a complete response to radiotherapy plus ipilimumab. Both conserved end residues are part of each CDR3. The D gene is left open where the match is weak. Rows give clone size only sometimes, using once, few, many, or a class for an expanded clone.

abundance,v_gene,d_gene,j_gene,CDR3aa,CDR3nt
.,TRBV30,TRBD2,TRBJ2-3,CAWSSGGDTQYF,TGTGCCTGGAGTTCCGGGGGGGATACGCAGTATTTT
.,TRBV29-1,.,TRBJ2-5,CSVEGGWGRETQYF,TGCAGCGTTGAAGGGGGATGGGGGCGGGAGACCCAGTACTTC
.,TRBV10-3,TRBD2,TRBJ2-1,CAISEGMAGGYNEQFF,TGTGCCATCAGTGAAGGGATGGCGGGGGGTTACAATGAGCAGTTCTTC
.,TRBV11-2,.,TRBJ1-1,CASSPQWGTEAFF,TGTGCCAGCAGCCCGCAGTGGGGCACTGAAGCTTTCTTT
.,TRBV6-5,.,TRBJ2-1,CASSRDFLYNEQFF,TGTGCCAGCAGCCGGGACTTCCTTTACAATGAGCAGTTCTTC
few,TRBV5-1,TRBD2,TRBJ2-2,CASRLSGTSGRATAGELFF,TGCGCCAGCAGACTAAGCGGGACTAGCGGGAGGGCCACGGCCGGGGAGCTGTTTTTT
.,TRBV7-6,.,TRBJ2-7,CASSLADGSSYEQYF,TGTGCCAGCAGCTTAGCTGATGGGAGCTCCTACGAGCAGTACTTC
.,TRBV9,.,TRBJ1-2,CASSVGPTNYGYTF,TGTGCCAGCAGCGTAGGACCAACTAACTATGGCTACACCTTC
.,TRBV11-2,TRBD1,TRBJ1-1,CASRLTGMYTEAFF,TGTGCCAGCAGATTGACAGGGATGTACACTGAAGCTTTCTTT
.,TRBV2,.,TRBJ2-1,CASSNRELAFGNEQFF,TGTGCCAGCAGTAACCGTGAGTTAGCGTTTGGGAATGAGCAGTTCTTC
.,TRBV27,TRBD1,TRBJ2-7,CASRYRDRGPYEQYF,TGTGCCAGCAGGTACCGGGACAGGGGCCCCTACGAGCAGTACTTC
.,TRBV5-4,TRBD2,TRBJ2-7,CASSLEVAGGIEQYF,TGTGCCAGCAGCTTGGAAGTAGCGGGGGGGATCGAGCAGTACTTC
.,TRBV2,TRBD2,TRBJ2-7,CASSEGAGGSYEQYF,TGTGCCAGCAGTGAAGGAGCGGGGGGATCCTACGAGCAGTACTTC
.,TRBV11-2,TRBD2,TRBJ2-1,CASSTRLAVFYNEQFF,TGTGCCAGCAGCACACGACTAGCGGTATTCTACAATGAGCAGTTCTTC
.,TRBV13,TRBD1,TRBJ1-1,CASTVVLGTGGEAFF,TGTGCCAGCACCGTGGTTTTAGGGACAGGGGGTGAAGCTTTCTTT
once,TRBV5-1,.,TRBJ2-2,CASSLVTGTGELFF,TGCGCCAGCAGCTTGGTCACGGGCACCGGGGAGCTGTTTTTT
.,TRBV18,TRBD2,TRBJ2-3,CASSPGLAGGPTDTQYF,TGTGCCAGCTCACCGGGACTAGCGGGGGGGCCAACAGATACGCAGTATTTT
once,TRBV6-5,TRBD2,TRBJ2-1,CASSHLAGGGNEQFF,TGTGCCAGCAGTCATCTAGCGGGAGGCGGAAATGAGCAGTTCTTC
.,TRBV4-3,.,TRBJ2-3,CASSQDRGLARLTDTQYF,TGCGCCAGCAGCCAAGACCGCGGTCTAGCGAGACTCACAGATACGCAGTATTTT
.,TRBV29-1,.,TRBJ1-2,CSGHRTGPGGYTF,TGCAGCGGTCACCGGACGGGGCCTGGAGGCTACACCTTC
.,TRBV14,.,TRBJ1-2,CASSPRGLRINYGYTF,TGTGCCAGCAGCCCCCGCGGCCTCAGAATTAACTATGGCTACACCTTC
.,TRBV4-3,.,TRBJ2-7,CASSQGSLAHEQYF,TGCGCCAGCAGCCAAGGATCCCTAGCCCACGAGCAGTACTTC
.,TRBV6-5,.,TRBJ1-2,CATSRGLANYGYTF,TGTGCCACCTCGCGAGGGCTGGCTAACTATGGCTACACCTTC
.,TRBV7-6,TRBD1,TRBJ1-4,CASSLQTGGGEKLFF,TGTGCCAGCAGCCTACAGACAGGGGGAGGAGAAAAACTGTTTTTT
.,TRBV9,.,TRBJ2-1,CASSVGQVYNEQFF,TGTGCCAGCAGCGTTGGACAAGTCTACAATGAGCAGTTCTTC
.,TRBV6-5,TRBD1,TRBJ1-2,CASSYHRGQGVSGYTF,TGTGCCAGCAGTTATCACCGTGGACAGGGAGTTAGTGGCTACACCTTC
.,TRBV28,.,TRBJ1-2,CASGNNYGYTF,TGTGCCAGCGGGAATAACTATGGCTACACCTTC
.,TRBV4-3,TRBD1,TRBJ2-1,CASSQLDREVYNEQFF,TGCGCCAGCAGCCAACTGGACAGGGAGGTGTACAATGAGCAGTTCTTC
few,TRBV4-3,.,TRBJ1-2,CASSRGGGSNYGYTF,TGCGCCAGCAGCCGAGGCGGAGGGTCTAACTATGGCTACACCTTC
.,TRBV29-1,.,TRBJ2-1,CSVGLIYNEQFF,TGCAGCGTCGGACTAATCTACAATGAGCAGTTCTTC
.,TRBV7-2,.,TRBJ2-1,CASSFSGGDEQFF,TGTGCCAGCAGCTTTAGTGGAGGTGATGAGCAGTTCTTC
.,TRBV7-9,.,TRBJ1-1,CASSARRGLNTEAFF,TGTGCCAGCAGCGCCCGACGAGGGTTGAACACTGAAGCTTTCTTT